A single sample is the source of the 31 T cell receptor beta chains below, sequenced in a study of Graves' ophthalmopathy and Graves' hyperthyroidism. As the template, RNA transcripts were used to amplify TCR beta CDR3 regions. The authors performed first-round RT-PCR with HTBI primers and then a second-round multiplex PCR. TCRdb recomputed calls from the multiplex PCR reads with MiXCR, one row per CDR3 protein. Here the sample spans approximately 700,000 distinct CDR3 sequences, 40% being singletons. The specimen was peripheral blood. These receptors originate from an adult man with Graves' ophthalmopathy.

This clonotype came up a few times. This chain uses TRBV7-9 with TRBJ2-2; weak D call: TRBD2 (6 bases). This CDR3 comprises 17 residues. CDR1 is SEHNR, CDR2 FQNEAQ, per germline (reference sequence). The V gene lost 1 base and the J gene lost 3 bases, with 15 bases spanning the gap. The CDR3 nucleotides read TGTGCCAGCAGCTTAGATCTAATGGAGGGGCACACCGGGGAGCTGTTTTTT. Translation: CASSLDLMEGHTGELFF.

This CDR3 reads CASSRTESSYNSPLHF. In DNA form, the CDR3 reads TGTGCCAGCAGCCGGACCGAGAGCTCCTATAATTCACCCCTCCACTTT. V usage is TRBV7-2 and J usage is TRBJ1-6; D unclear. V gave up 5 bases and J gave up 0 bases, with 11 bases separating them. Germline V gene data show CDR1 as SGHTA and CDR2 as FQGNSA. CDR3 length: 16 amino acids.

This clonotype occurred a few times. A junction boundary mismatches the germline segment, possibly from a read error. This chain links TRBV10-3 with TRBJ1-1; 10 bases fit TRBD1. CDR1 is ENHRY, CDR2 SYGVKD, per germline. There are 15 residues in the CDR3. The CDR3 sequence: CASSRDRGMNTEAFF. The CDR3 DNA reads as TGTGCCAGCAGTCGGGACAGGGGTATGAACACTGAAGCTTTCTTT.

This chain connects TRBV10-2 to TRBJ2-1; D not resolved. Between the trimmed V and J ends, which lost 6 bases and 8 bases, there was a span of 14 bases. The CDR3 is 13 residues long. CDR1 is WSHSY, CDR2 SAAADI, per germline. CDR3 in DNA: TGCGCCAGCAGGAATAACCTAGGAGATGAGCAGTTCTTC. This gives the protein CASRNNLGDEQFF.

At least ten counts were recorded for this clonotype. The chain uses TRBV11-2 and TRBJ2-7; D ambiguous. The CDR3 sequence is 13 residues long. Trimming pared 0 bases from V and 3 bases from J, leaving 6 bases between. CDR1 and CDR2 from the germline V gene are SGHAT and FQNNGV. The CDR3 DNA follows: TGTGCCAGCAGCTTAGAAAGAGGCTACGAGCAGTACTTC. Its translation is CASSLERGYEQYF. Combining the CDR3 with reference TRBV11-2 and TRBJ2-7 gives the whole variable domain EAGVAQSPRYKIIEKRQSVAFWCNPISGHATLYWYQQILGQGPKLLIQFQNNGVVDDSQLPKDRFSAERLKGVDSTLKIQPAKLEDSAVYLCASSLERGYEQYFGPGTRLTVT.

This chain joins TRBV12-3 or TRBV12-4 and TRBJ1-1; maybe TRBD1 (6 bases). V lost 0 bases, J lost 4 bases, and 12 bases lay in between. The CDR3 contains 15 residues. The CDR3 here is CASSLAGGAGTEAFF. The CDR3 nucleotides read TGTGCCAGCAGTTTAGCCGGGGGGGCTGGCACTGAAGCTTTCTTT.

Remarks on this clonotype: A junction end diverges from the germline sequence, so it may reflect a read error. The chain links TRBV5-6 to TRBJ2-7, with 11 nucleotides matching TRBD2. The CDR3 covers 16 residues. Germline V gives CDR1 SGHDT, CDR2 YYEEEE. CDR3 sequence: CTSSLATSGETYEQYF. CDR3 nucleotide sequence: TGTACCAGCAGCTTGGCGACTAGCGGGGAGACCTACGAGCAGTACTTC. The full variable domain, in which reference TRBV5-6 and TRBJ2-7 provide the parts outside the CDR3, is DAGVTQSPTHLIKTRGQQVTLRCSPKSGHDTVSWYQQALGQGPQFIFQYYEEEERQRGNFPDRFSGHQFPNYSSELNVNALLLGDSALYLCTSSLATSGETYEQYFGPGTRLTVT.

This clonotype has a count of ten or more. The V gene is TRBV7-8, the J gene TRBJ1-6; a possible D gene is TRBD1 (6 bases). The V and J ends lost 1 base and 9 bases respectively, with 19 bases between them. Germline V gene lookup returns CDR1 SGHVS and CDR2 FQNEAQ. The length of the CDR3 is 17 residues. The CDR3 loop reads CASSLGMTGRGGSPLHF. DNA for the CDR3: TGTGCCAGCAGCTTAGGGATGACAGGCAGAGGTGGTTCACCCCTCCACTTT.

The chain couples TRBV19 to TRBJ1-5; 8 bases are shared with TRBD1. The CDR3 is made up of 16 amino acids. V dropped 1 base and J dropped 4; count of bases not matched to a gene: 6. From germline, CDR1 is LNHDA and CDR2 SQIVND (reference sequence). This CDR3 reads CASSIVDRGRNQPQHF. The CDR3 nucleotides read TGTGCCAGTAGTATAGTTGACAGGGGCAGGAATCAGCCCCAGCATTTT.

A word on this clonotype: Possible read error: a much larger clone is one base away. The V and J genes are TRBV9 and TRBJ2-5; a weak D match, TRBD1 (5 bases). CDR1 is SGDLS, CDR2 YYNGEE, per germline. The CDR3 has 14 amino acids. V was clipped by 3 bases and J by 0 bases, with 9 bases between them. This chain's CDR3 is CASSAGPDQETQYF. The CDR3 coding sequence is TGTGCCAGCAGCGCAGGGCCCGACCAAGAGACCCAGTACTTC.

With regard to this clonotype: Just one base apart from a much larger clone, this may be a read error. This chain links TRBV2 with TRBJ1-5; D gene uncertain. This CDR3 is 12 amino acids long. Per germline, CDR1 SNHLY and CDR2 FYNNEI. Written as DNA, the CDR3 is TGTGCCAGCGGTGAAACTCAACAGCCCCAGCATTTT. It codes for CASGETQQPQHF. Variable domain in full (rest from reference TRBV2 and TRBJ1-5): EPEVTQTPSHQVTQMGQEVILRCVPISNHLYFYWYRQILGQKVEFLVSFYNNEISEKSEIFDDQFSVERPDGSNFTLKIRSTKLEDSAMYFCASGETQQPQHFGDGTRLSIL.

With respect to this clonotype: A much larger clonotype is one base distant, so this may be a read error. This chain joins TRBV20-1 and TRBJ2-7; weak D call: TRBD1 (5 bases). CDR3 length: 13 residues. CDR1 is DFQATT and CDR2 is SNEGSKA in the germline V gene (reference sequence). The CDR3 protein is CSAKVVGPYGQYF. The CDR3 DNA is TGCAGTGCTAAGGTAGTGGGGCCCTACGGGCAGTACTTC.

This clonotype showed up many times. The V and J genes are TRBV29-1 and TRBJ1-1; 7 bases align to TRBD1. The CDR3 has 13 residues. Trimming cost V 6 bases and J 1 base; bases outside gene matches: 5. Per germline, CDR1 SQVTM and CDR2 ANQGSEA. CDR3 nucleotides: TGCAGCGTAGGAGACAGGGCGAACACTGAAGCTTTCTTT. It is translated as CSVGDRANTEAFF.

Worth noting for this clonotype: A much larger clone lies a single base off, so this may be a read error. In this CDR3 the conserved last residue, phenylalanine or tryptophan, is missing, so a read error is likely. This chain uses TRBV29-1 with TRBJ2-7, with a possible D match to TRBD2 (5 bases). The germline gives CDR1 SQVTM, CDR2 ANQGSEA. V lost 6 bases, J lost 3 bases, and 18 bases lay in between. This CDR3 contains 14 residues. The DNA of the CDR3 is TGCAGCGTCGGTGCGGGCGGAGTTAGCTACGAGCAGTACCTC. Amino acids: CSVGAGGVSYEQYL.

The count of this clonotype is one. This may arise from a read error, as a much more abundant clone is one base away. The chain combines TRBV10-3 with TRBJ1-3; D is perhaps TRBD1 (5 bases). Trimming removed 4 bases from V and 1 base from J, with 17 bases in between. The CDR3 totals 17 residues. Germline V lookup: CDR1 ENHRY, CDR2 SYGVKD. The CDR3 bases are TGTGCCATCAGTGTTCAGGGTCTGGTCCAGTCTGGAAACACCATATATTTT. Encoded protein: CAISVQGLVQSGNTIYF.

The chain recombines TRBV25-1 with TRBJ2-7, with 13 bases matching TRBD2. J lost 0 bases, V lost 5 bases, and 7 bases had no gene match. CDR3 length equals 17 residues. From germline, CDR1 is MGHDK and CDR2 SYGVNS. CDR3: CASSYGTSGDFSYEQYF. CDR3 nucleotides: TGTGCCAGCAGTTACGGGACTAGCGGGGATTTCTCCTACGAGCAGTACTTC.

This clonotype was recorded many times. In DNA, the CDR3 is TGTGCCAGCAGCCCTCGACAGTATTATGGCTACACCTTC. Encoded protein: CASSPRQYYGYTF. The rearrangement uses TRBV6-5 and TRBJ1-2; D is possibly TRBD1 (5 bases). Between the trimmed V and J ends, which lost 6 bases and 5 bases, there was a span of 13 bases. This CDR3 spans 13 amino acids. Germline V gives CDR1 MNHEY, CDR2 SVGAGI.

The V and J genes are TRBV12-3 or TRBV12-4 and TRBJ2-2; 8 bases are a match to TRBD1. V was clipped by 3 bases and J by 5 bases; unmatched bases: 11. The CDR3 spans 17 residues. The CDR3 is CASSFTDRVRGTGELFF. CDR3 in DNA: TGTGCCAGCAGTTTCACGGACAGGGTCAGGGGAACCGGGGAGCTGTTTTTT.

V usage is TRBV14 and J usage is TRBJ2-7, with a weak D call TRBD1 (6 bases). The CDR3 sequence is 15 residues long. Germline loops: CDR1 SGHDN, CDR2 FVKESK. V lost 2 bases to trimming and J lost 5 bases, with 16 bases between them. Here the CDR3 reads CASSQFQGNINEQYF. The CDR3 coding sequence is TGTGCCAGCAGCCAATTTCAGGGGAATATTAACGAGCAGTACTTC.

The J gene is TRBJ2-5, the V gene TRBV5-1; D may be TRBD1 (5 bases). Trimming left V 5 bases short and J 4 bases short, with 15 bases between. The CDR3 runs to 14 residues. Germline V gene sequence: CDR1 SGHRS, CDR2 YFSETQ. CDR3 residues: CASRSSDSGETQYF. Here the CDR3 DNA reads TGCGCCAGCAGGTCGTCAGACAGTGGAGAGACCCAGTACTTC. Together with reference TRBV5-1 and TRBJ2-5, the CDR3 gives the full variable domain: KAGVTQTPRYLIKTRGQQVTLSCSPISGHRSVSWYQQTPGQGLQFLFEYFSETQRNKGNFPGRFSGRQFSNSRSEMNVSTLELGDSALYLCASRSSDSGETQYFGPGTRLLVL.

This rearrangement joins TRBV20-1 to TRBJ2-5; TRBD2 matches 9 bases. The CDR3 is 17 residues long. Germline CDR1 reads DFQATT; CDR2 reads SNEGSKA (reference sequence). The ends lost 3 bases at V and 0 bases at J; junction bases unmatched: 11. CDR3 in amino acids: CSASLGTSFYNQETQYF. For the CDR3, the DNA is TGCAGTGCTAGTTTGGGGACTAGCTTTTACAACCAAGAGACCCAGTACTTC.

This clonotype was seen many times. The chain employs TRBV2 and TRBJ2-5; D is possibly TRBD1 (6 bases). The V gene lost 0 bases and the J gene lost 5 bases, with 10 bases spanning the gap. Germline V gene data show CDR1 as SNHLY and CDR2 as FYNNEI. The CDR3 covers 14 residues. The chain's CDR3 is CASSEAWQGETQYF. CDR3 sequence (DNA): TGTGCCAGCAGTGAAGCCTGGCAGGGGGAGACCCAGTACTTC.

V gene TRBV2 combines with J gene TRBJ2-5, with D tentatively TRBD2 (6 bases). Trimming stripped 6 bases from V and 5 bases from J, with 16 bases between. Germline V gene sequence: CDR1 SNHLY, CDR2 FYNNEI. This CDR3 spans 14 amino acids. Here the CDR3 DNA reads TGTGCCAGCAGGCCGCGGGACTGGATGGAGACCCAGTACTTC. Residues: CASRPRDWMETQYF.

The chain links TRBV29-1 to TRBJ2-7; D is perhaps TRBD1 (6 bases). The CDR3 has 14 residues. The V end was cut by 6 bases, the J end by 4 bases, with 19 bases between. The germline V gene encodes CDR1 SQVTM and CDR2 ANQGSEA. DNA for the CDR3: TGCAGCGTCGTACAGGGTTCGAGTCGTTACGAGCAGTACTTC. It translates to CSVVQGSSRYEQYF.

The J gene is TRBJ1-2, the V gene TRBV15; 9 nucleotides align to TRBD1. Germline V lookup: CDR1 LNHNV, CDR2 YYDKDF (reference sequence). Losses at the gene ends were 3 bases for V and 4 bases for J; bases not matched to a gene: 6. The CDR3 length is 15 residues. The CDR3 bases are TGTGCCACCAGCAGCGTAGGGACAGGGAGCTATGGCTACACCTTC. Its protein product is CATSSVGTGSYGYTF. Full variable domain (missing parts from reference TRBV15 and TRBJ1-2): DAMVIQNPRYQVTQFGKPVTLSCSQTLNHNVMYWYQQKSSQAPKLLFHYYDKDFNNEADTPDNFQSRRPNTSFCFLDIRSPGLGDTAMYLCATSSVGTGSYGYTFGSGTRLTVV.

In its sample, this clonotype was seen many times. The chain recombines TRBV19 with TRBJ1-1; D may be TRBD1 (5 bases). Looked up from germline, CDR1 is LNHDA and CDR2 is SQIVND (reference sequence). The ends were cut back, 4 bases at V and 1 base at J, with 10 bases in the middle. This CDR3 region has 14 residues. CDR3 sequence reads: CASSRVDRNTEAFF. CDR3 bases: TGTGCCAGTAGTAGGGTTGACAGGAACACTGAAGCTTTCTTT.

This clonotype was seen ten or more times. The chain uses TRBV11-2 and TRBJ2-5; D not resolved. The ends were cut back, 8 bases at V and 2 bases at J, with 6 bases in the middle. The CDR3 covers 11 residues. Germline V gene data show CDR1 as SGHAT and CDR2 as FQNNGV. CDR3 in DNA: TGTGCCAGCGGGTATCAAGAGACCCAGTACTTC. Protein product: CASGYQETQYF.

In its sample, this clonotype was seen many times. The rearrangement joins TRBV29-1 to TRBJ2-2; 8 bases align to TRBD1. The CDR3 covers 13 residues. The J segment lost 4 bases and the V segment lost 7 bases, leaving 5 bases of the junction unmatched. Germline-derived CDR1 and CDR2 are SQVTM and ANQGSEA. The CDR3 is CSADRAGTGELFF. The CDR3 DNA reads TGCAGCGCGGACAGGGCAGGCACCGGGGAGCTGTTTTTT.

The chain links TRBV2 to TRBJ1-2; the D is unclear. This CDR3 is built from 15 residues. The germline V and J ends were trimmed by 6 bases and 1 base, with 15 bases remaining between them. Per germline, CDR1 SNHLY and CDR2 FYNNEI. CDR3 nucleotide sequence: TGTGCCAGCAGCCACTCAGGTATTGGTAACTATGGCTACACCTTC. It translates to CASSHSGIGNYGYTF.

The chain uses TRBV7-9 and TRBJ2-7; no reliable D call. The germline V gene encodes CDR1 SEHNR and CDR2 FQNEAQ (reference sequence). V lost 5 bases and J lost 6, with 14 bases in between. The CDR3 covers 13 residues. CDR3 protein: CASSPRPRGEQYF. For the CDR3, the DNA is TGTGCCAGCAGCCCACGCCCTAGAGGCGAGCAGTACTTC.

This clonotype is labeled medium-sized (0.01 to 0.1%). The chain links TRBV29-1 to TRBJ1-1, with D tentatively TRBD1 (6 bases). Germline assignment: CDR1 SQVTM and CDR2 ANQGSEA. The CDR3 has 14 amino acids. V was cut by 7 bases and J by 4 bases, with 19 bases left in between. The CDR3 DNA reads TGCAGCGCTCGGGACAATAATGGTGGCACTGAAGCTTTCTTT. Translating it yields CSARDNNGGTEAFF.